The 16 T cell receptor beta chains presented below share a single source sample, sequenced in a study of vaccination effects on CD4 cells after COVID-19. No antigen has been assigned to these receptors. The method was immunoSEQ multiplex PCR; TCRdb's version includes in-frame clones alone and lacks a portion of them. The table has 70,000 to 85,000 clones, about 74% seen once. The culture ran for roughly ten days before CD4+ T cells were isolated. The sequencing used CD4+ T cells from PBMCs cultured without peptide, collected before COVID-19 vaccination. The origin of the receptors is a human donor who received a COVID-19 vaccine.

The chain uses TRBV3-1 (or the pseudogene TRBV3-2) and TRBJ1-6, with D perhaps matching TRBD1 (6 bases). The V and J ends lost 2 bases and 6 bases respectively, with 11 bases between them. The CDR3 extends over 15 amino acids. Per germline, CDR1 LGHDT and CDR2 YNNKEL (reference sequence). CDR3 amino acids: CASSQLLGGNSPLHF. In DNA, the CDR3 is TGTGCCAGCAGCCAACTACTAGGGGGTAATTCACCCCTCCACTTT.

The V call is TRBV7-8, the J call TRBJ2-2; D is uncertain. The CDR3 length is 15 residues. Germline V lookup: CDR1 SGHVS, CDR2 FQNEAQ. The ends were cut back, 3 bases at V and 0 bases at J, with 8 bases in the middle. Here the CDR3 reads CASSLAESNTGELFF. The CDR3 DNA follows: TGTGCCAGCAGCTTGGCAGAGTCGAACACCGGGGAGCTGTTTTTT.

The chain links TRBV9 to TRBJ2-3, with D possibly matching TRBD2 (6 bases). Germline V gene sequence: CDR1 SGDLS, CDR2 YYNGEE. The CDR3 is 13 amino acids. Trimming left V 0 bases short and J 4 bases short, with 6 bases between. CDR3 residues: CASSVERADTQYF. The CDR3 nucleotides read TGTGCCAGCAGCGTAGAGCGGGCAGATACGCAGTATTTT. Drawing the rest from reference TRBV9 and TRBJ2-3, the complete variable domain is DSGVTQTPKHLITATGQRVTLRCSPRSGDLSVYWYQQSLDQGLQFLIQYYNGEERAKGNILERFSAQQFPDLHSELNLSSLELGDSALYFCASSVERADTQYFGPGTRLTVL.

The CDR3 coding sequence is TGTGCCACCAGCGGGATGGAGGACAGGGATAGGTTTTCCCAGTACTTC. This encodes CATSGMEDRDRFSQYF. The J gene is TRBJ2-5, the V gene TRBV15, with 8 bases identical to TRBD1. This CDR3 region has 16 residues. V lost 5 bases and J lost 9; bases outside the gene matches: 17. CDR1 and CDR2 from the germline V gene are LNHNV and YYDKDF (reference sequence).

This clone was recorded a few times. The chain carries TRBV3-1 (or the pseudogene TRBV3-2) and TRBJ2-1; 9 bases match TRBD2. J gave up 0 bases and V 1 base, and 1 base lay outside the gene matches. The germline V gene has CDR1 LGHDT and CDR2 YNNKEL (reference sequence). The CDR3 is 16 residues long. DNA for the CDR3: TGTGCCAGCAGCCAAGCTAGCGGGGCCTCCTACAATGAGCAGTTCTTC. It specifies CASSQASGASYNEQFF.

V usage is TRBV9 and J usage is TRBJ2-5, with 8 bases lining up with TRBD2. This CDR3 contains 16 residues. J was trimmed by 2 bases and V by 0 bases; bases with no gene match: 6. From germline, CDR1 is SGDLS and CDR2 YYNGEE. This CDR3 is CASSVAGGLAQETQYF. The CDR3, as DNA: TGTGCCAGCAGCGTAGCTGGTGGACTAGCACAAGAGACCCAGTACTTC.

The gene calls are TRBV29-1 and TRBJ1-1; possibly TRBD1 for D (5 bases). The length of the CDR3 is 12 residues. The germline gives CDR1 SQVTM, CDR2 ANQGSEA. The V gene lost 7 bases and the J gene lost 2 bases, with 11 bases spanning the gap. The CDR3 protein is CSGGDPNTEAFF. CDR3 in DNA: TGCAGCGGAGGGGACCCCAACACTGAAGCTTTCTTT. Using reference TRBV29-1 and TRBJ1-1 for the parts outside the CDR3, the full variable domain is SAVISQKPSRDICQRGTSLTIQCQVDSQVTMMFWYRQQPGQSLTLIATANQGSEATYESGFVIDKFPISRPNLTFSTLTVSNMSPEDSSIYLCSGGDPNTEAFFGQGTRLTVV.

This chain connects TRBV30 to TRBJ2-5, with 7 bases aligning to TRBD2. The V segment lost 3 bases and the J segment 1 base; nucleotides outside the gene matches: 2. Germline V gene data show CDR1 as GTSNPN and CDR2 as SVGIG (reference sequence). CDR3 length: 13 residues. This chain's CDR3 is CAWSRGVQETQYF. The CDR3 DNA follows: TGTGCCTGGAGCCGGGGGGTCCAAGAGACCCAGTACTTC. Variable domain in full (rest from reference TRBV30 and TRBJ2-5): SQTIHQWPATLVQPVGSPLSLECTVEGTSNPNLYWYRQAAGRGLQLLFYSVGIGQISSEVPQNLSASRPQDRQFILSSKKLLLSDSGFYLCAWSRGVQETQYFGPGTRLLVL.

This clone was seen a handful of times. The chain is built from TRBV29-1 and TRBJ2-2, with D possibly being TRBD1 (5 bases). Germline values: CDR1 SQVTM, CDR2 ANQGSEA. Trimming stripped 4 bases from V and 2 bases from J, with 8 bases between. CDR3 length equals 13 residues. The CDR3 here is CSVGTLNTGELFF. Written as DNA, the CDR3 is TGCAGCGTTGGGACACTAAACACCGGGGAGCTGTTTTTT.

V is TRBV6-5 and J is TRBJ1-1; maybe TRBD1 (5 bases). Germline loops: CDR1 MNHEY, CDR2 SVGAGI. The CDR3 has 12 residues. V lost 7 bases to trimming and J lost 1 base, with 7 bases between them. CDR3 sequence (DNA): TGTGCCAGCACCGGACAGAACACTGAAGCTTTCTTT. Its translation: CASTGQNTEAFF.

The chain joins TRBV5-1 to TRBJ1-1; D is possibly TRBD1 (5 bases). V lost 0 bases to trimming and J lost 5 bases, with 11 bases between them. The germline gives CDR1 SGHRS, CDR2 YFSETQ. The CDR3 contains 14 residues. The DNA of the CDR3 is TGCGCCAGCAGCTTGGATCCGGGGGGGACTGAAGCTTTCTTT. Its protein product is CASSLDPGGTEAFF.

The chain uses TRBV5-1 and TRBJ1-6, with a tentative D call TRBD1 (6 bases). Between the trimmed V and J ends, which lost 0 bases and 10 bases, there was a span of 23 bases. Germline CDR1 is SGHRS and CDR2 is YFSETQ. The CDR3 is made up of 18 amino acids. The CDR3 loop is CASSLAFTGSQPESPLHF. CDR3 DNA: TGCGCCAGCAGCTTGGCTTTCACAGGGAGCCAACCAGAATCACCCCTCCACTTT. Together with reference TRBV5-1 and TRBJ1-6, the CDR3 gives the full variable domain: KAGVTQTPRYLIKTRGQQVTLSCSPISGHRSVSWYQQTPGQGLQFLFEYFSETQRNKGNFPGRFSGRQFSNSRSEMNVSTLELGDSALYLCASSLAFTGSQPESPLHFGNGTRLTVT.

The chain uses TRBV3-1 (or the pseudogene TRBV3-2) and TRBJ2-6; perhaps D is TRBD1 or TRBD2 (5 bases each). The CDR3 length is 17 residues. Germline CDR1 and CDR2: LGHDT and YNNKEL (reference sequence). Between the trimmed V and J ends, which lost 3 bases and 3 bases, there was a span of 15 bases. The CDR3 DNA reads TGTGCCAGCAGCCAGGGACGGGGCCTTGGTGGGGCCAACGTCCTGACTTTC. Translation gives CASSQGRGLGGANVLTF.

J is TRBJ1-2 and V is TRBV6-1, with D tentatively TRBD1 (5 bases). CDR1 is MNHNS, CDR2 SASEGT, per germline. The CDR3 sequence is 13 residues long. Between the trimmed V and J ends, which lost 5 bases and 8 bases, there was a span of 15 bases. Here the CDR3 reads CASSSWGRRGYTF. The CDR3 bases are TGTGCCAGCAGTTCGTGGGGCAGGCGGGGCTACACCTTC.

Here the CDR3 DNA reads TGTGCCAGCAGCACCACGGGACAGGACAATGAGCAGTTCTTC. Translation gives CASSTTGQDNEQFF. The chain couples TRBV5-6 to TRBJ2-1; 8 bases fit TRBD1. J was trimmed by 5 bases and V by 4 bases; bases with no gene match: 5. The CDR3 runs to 14 residues. Germline loops: CDR1 SGHDT, CDR2 YYEEEE.

The chain recombines TRBV18 with TRBJ2-1; D is undetermined. The length of the CDR3 is 15 residues. The V end was cut by 5 bases, the J end by 0 bases, with 11 bases between. Germline V gives CDR1 KGHSH, CDR2 LQKENI. CDR3 sequence: CASSDSGYSYNEQFF. The DNA for the CDR3 is TGTGCCAGCTCAGACTCAGGTTACTCCTACAATGAGCAGTTCTTC.